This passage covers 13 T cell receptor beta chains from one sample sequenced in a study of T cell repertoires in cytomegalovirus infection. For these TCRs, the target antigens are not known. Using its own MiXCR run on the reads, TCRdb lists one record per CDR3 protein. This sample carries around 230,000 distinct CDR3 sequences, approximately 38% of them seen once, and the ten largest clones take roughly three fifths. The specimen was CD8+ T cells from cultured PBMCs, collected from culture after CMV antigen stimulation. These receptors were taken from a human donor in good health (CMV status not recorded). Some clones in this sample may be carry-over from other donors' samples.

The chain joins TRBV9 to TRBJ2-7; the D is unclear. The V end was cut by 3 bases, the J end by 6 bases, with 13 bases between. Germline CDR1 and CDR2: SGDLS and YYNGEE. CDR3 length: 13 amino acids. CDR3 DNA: TGTGCCAGCAGCGGCGCTTCTAGTGGCGAGCAGTACTTC. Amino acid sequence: CASSGASSGEQYF.

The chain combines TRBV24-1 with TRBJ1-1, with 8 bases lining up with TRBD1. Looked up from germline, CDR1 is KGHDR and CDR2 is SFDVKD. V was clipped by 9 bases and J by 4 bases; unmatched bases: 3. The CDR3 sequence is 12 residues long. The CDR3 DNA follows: TGTGCCACCGAAGGGACAGGCACTGAAGCTTTCTTT. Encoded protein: CATEGTGTEAFF.

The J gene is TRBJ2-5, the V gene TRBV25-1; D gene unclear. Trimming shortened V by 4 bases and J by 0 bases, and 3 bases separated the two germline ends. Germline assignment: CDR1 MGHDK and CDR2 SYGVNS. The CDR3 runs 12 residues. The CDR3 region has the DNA TGTGCCAGCAGTGCCAACCAAGAGACCCAGTACTTC. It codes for CASSANQETQYF.

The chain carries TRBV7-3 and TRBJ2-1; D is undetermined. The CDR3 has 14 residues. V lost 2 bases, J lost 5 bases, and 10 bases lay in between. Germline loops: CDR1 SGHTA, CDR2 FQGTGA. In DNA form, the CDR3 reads TGTGCCAGCAGCTTAGATTCACTGAACAATGAGCAGTTCTTC. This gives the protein CASSLDSLNNEQFF.

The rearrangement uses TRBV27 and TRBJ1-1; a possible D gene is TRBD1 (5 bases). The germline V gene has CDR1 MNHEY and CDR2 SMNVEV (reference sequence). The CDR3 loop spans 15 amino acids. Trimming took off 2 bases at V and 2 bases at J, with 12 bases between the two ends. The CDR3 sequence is CASSLLTGVNTEAFF. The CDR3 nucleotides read TGTGCCAGCAGTTTACTAACAGGCGTTAACACTGAAGCTTTCTTT.

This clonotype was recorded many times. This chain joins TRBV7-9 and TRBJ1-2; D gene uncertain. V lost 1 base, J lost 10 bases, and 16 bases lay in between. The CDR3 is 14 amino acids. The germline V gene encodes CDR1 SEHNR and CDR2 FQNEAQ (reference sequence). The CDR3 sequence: CASSLEGGQEDYTF. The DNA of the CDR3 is TGTGCCAGCAGCTTAGAGGGCGGGCAGGAAGACTACACCTTC.

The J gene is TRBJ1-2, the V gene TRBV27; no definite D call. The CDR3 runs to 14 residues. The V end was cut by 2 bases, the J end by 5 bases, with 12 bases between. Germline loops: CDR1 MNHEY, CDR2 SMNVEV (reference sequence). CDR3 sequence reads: CASSLIGVGYGYTF. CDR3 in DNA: TGTGCCAGCAGTTTAATCGGGGTGGGATATGGCTACACCTTC.

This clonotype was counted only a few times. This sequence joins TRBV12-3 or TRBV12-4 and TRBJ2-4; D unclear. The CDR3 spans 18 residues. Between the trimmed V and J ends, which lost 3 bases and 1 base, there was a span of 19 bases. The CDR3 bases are TGTGCCAGCAGTTTCGTAGTAGGGCGGAGCTTGGCCAAAAACATTCAGTACTTC. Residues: CASSFVVGRSLAKNIQYF.

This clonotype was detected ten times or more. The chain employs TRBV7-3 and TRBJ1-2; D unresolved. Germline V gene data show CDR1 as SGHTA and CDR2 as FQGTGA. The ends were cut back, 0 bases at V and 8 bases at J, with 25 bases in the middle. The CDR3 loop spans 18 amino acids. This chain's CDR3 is CASSLTGGGREELSGYTF. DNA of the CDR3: TGTGCCAGCAGCTTAACGGGCGGCGGGAGGGAGGAACTATCGGGCTACACCTTC.

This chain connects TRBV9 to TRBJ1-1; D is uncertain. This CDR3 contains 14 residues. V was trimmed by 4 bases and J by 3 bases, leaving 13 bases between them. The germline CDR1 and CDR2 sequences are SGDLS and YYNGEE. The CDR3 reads CASSLGLADTEAFF. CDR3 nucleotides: TGTGCCAGCAGCCTAGGATTGGCGGACACTGAAGCTTTCTTT. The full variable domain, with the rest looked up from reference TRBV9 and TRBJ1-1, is DSGVTQTPKHLITATGQRVTLRCSPRSGDLSVYWYQQSLDQGLQFLIQYYNGEERAKGNILERFSAQQFPDLHSELNLSSLELGDSALYFCASSLGLADTEAFFGQGTRLTVV.

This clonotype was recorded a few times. CDR3 DNA: TGTGCCAGCAGCGTAGGAGGGGCCTCTGGAAACACCATATATTTT. It translates to CASSVGGASGNTIYF. The chain links TRBV9 to TRBJ1-3; a weak D match, TRBD1 (5 bases). From germline, CDR1 is SGDLS and CDR2 YYNGEE. The CDR3 sequence is 15 residues long. The V and J ends lost 0 bases and 0 bases respectively, with 7 bases between them.

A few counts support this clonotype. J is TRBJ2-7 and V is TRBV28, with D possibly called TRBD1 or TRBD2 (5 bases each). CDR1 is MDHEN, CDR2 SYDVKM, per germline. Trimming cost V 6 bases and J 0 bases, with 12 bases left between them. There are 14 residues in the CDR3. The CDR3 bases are TGTGCCAGCAGAACGGTCGGGACCTCCTACGAGCAGTACTTC. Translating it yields CASRTVGTSYEQYF.

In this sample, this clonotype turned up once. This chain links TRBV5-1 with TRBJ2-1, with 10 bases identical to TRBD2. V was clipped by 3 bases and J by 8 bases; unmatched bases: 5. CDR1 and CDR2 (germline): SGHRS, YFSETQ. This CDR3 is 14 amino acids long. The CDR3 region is CASSSGLALYEQFF. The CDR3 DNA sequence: TGCGCCAGCAGCTCGGGACTAGCGCTCTATGAGCAGTTCTTC.